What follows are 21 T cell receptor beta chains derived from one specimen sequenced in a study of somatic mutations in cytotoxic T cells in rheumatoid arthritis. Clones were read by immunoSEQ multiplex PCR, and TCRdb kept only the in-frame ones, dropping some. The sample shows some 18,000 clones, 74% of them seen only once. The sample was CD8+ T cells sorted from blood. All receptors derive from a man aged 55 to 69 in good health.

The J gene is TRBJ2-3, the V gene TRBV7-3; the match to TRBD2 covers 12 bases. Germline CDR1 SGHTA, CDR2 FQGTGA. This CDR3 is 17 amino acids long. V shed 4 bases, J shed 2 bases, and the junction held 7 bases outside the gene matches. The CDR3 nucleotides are TGTGCCAGCAGCTCCGGGACTAGCGGGTGGAACACAGATACGCAGTATTTT. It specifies CASSSGTSGWNTDTQYF.

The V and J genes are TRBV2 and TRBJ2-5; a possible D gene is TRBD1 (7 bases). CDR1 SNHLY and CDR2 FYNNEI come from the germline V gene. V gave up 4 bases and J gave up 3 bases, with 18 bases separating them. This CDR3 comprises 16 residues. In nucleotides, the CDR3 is TGTGCCAGCAGTGGGCCCCTGGACAGGAGGGAAGAGACCCAGTACTTC. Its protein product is CASSGPLDRREETQYF.

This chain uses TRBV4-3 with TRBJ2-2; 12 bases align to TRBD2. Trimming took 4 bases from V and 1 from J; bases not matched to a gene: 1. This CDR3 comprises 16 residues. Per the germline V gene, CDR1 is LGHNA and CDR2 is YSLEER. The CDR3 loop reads CASSRLAGVNTGELFF. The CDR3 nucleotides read TGCGCCAGCAGCCGACTAGCGGGAGTGAACACCGGGGAGCTGTTTTTT.

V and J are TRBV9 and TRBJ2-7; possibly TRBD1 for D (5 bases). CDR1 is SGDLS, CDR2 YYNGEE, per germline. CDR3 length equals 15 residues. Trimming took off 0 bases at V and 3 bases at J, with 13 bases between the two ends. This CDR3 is CASSVDSKGNYEQYF. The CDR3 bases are TGTGCCAGCAGCGTAGATTCGAAGGGGAACTACGAGCAGTACTTC. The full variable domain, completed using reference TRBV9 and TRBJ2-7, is DSGVTQTPKHLITATGQRVTLRCSPRSGDLSVYWYQQSLDQGLQFLIQYYNGEERAKGNILERFSAQQFPDLHSELNLSSLELGDSALYFCASSVDSKGNYEQYFGPGTRLTVT.

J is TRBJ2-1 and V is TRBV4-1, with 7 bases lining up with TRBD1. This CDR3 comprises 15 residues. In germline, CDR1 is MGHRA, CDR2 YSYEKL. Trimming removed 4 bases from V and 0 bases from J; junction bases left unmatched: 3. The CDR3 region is CASSPGTVSYNEQFF. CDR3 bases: TGCGCCAGCAGCCCCGGGACAGTCTCCTACAATGAGCAGTTCTTC.

CDR3 sequence (DNA): TGTGCCAGCAGCGTAGCTACTAGCGGGGGCCCGAACACCGGGGAGCTGTTTTTT. Protein: CASSVATSGGPNTGELFF. J is TRBJ2-2 and V is TRBV9; 11 bases agree with TRBD2. V was pared by 0 bases and J by 0 bases, with 4 bases of the junction left unmatched. Germline V gene sequence: CDR1 SGDLS, CDR2 YYNGEE. The length of the CDR3 is 18 residues. Full variable domain (missing parts from reference TRBV9 and TRBJ2-2): DSGVTQTPKHLITATGQRVTLRCSPRSGDLSVYWYQQSLDQGLQFLIQYYNGEERAKGNILERFSAQQFPDLHSELNLSSLELGDSALYFCASSVATSGGPNTGELFFGEGSRLTVL.

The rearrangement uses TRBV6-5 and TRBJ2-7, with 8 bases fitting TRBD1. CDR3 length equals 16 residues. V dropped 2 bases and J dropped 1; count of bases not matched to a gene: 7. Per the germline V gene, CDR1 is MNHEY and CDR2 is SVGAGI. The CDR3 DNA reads TGTGCCAGCAGTTACGGGGGACAGGACCTATCCTACGAGCAGTACTTC. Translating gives CASSYGGQDLSYEQYF.

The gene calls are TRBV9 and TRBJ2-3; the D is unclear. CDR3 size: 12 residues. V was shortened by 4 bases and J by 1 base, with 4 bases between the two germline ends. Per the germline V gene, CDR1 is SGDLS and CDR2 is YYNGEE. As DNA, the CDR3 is TGTGCCAGCAGCCCTCGCACAGATACGCAGTATTTT. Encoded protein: CASSPRTDTQYF.

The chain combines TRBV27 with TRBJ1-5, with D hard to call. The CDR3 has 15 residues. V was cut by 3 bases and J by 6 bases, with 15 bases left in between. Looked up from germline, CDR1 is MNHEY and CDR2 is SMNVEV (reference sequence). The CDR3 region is CASSLRGTWGQPQHF. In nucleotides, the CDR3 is TGTGCCAGCAGTTTGCGGGGAACTTGGGGTCAGCCCCAGCATTTT.

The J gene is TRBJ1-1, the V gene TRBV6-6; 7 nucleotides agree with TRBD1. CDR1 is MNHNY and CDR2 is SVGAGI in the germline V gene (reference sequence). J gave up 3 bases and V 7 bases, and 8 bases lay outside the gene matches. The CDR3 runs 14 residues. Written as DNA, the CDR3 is TGTGCCAGCACCCTCACAGGGGTTGACACTGAAGCTTTCTTT. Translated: CASTLTGVDTEAFF.

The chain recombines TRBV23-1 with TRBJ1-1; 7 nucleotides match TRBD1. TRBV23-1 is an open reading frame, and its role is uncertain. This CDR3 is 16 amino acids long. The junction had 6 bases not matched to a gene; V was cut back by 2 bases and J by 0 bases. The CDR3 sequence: CASSQTQGPLNTEAFF. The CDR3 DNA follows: TGCGCCAGCAGTCAAACACAGGGGCCCTTGAACACTGAAGCTTTCTTT.

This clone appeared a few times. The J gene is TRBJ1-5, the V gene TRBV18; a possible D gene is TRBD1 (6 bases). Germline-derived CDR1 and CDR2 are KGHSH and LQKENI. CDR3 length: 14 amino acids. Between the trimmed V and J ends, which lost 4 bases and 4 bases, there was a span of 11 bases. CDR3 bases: TGTGCCAGCTCACAAAACACAGGGAATCAGCCCCAGCATTTT. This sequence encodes CASSQNTGNQPQHF.

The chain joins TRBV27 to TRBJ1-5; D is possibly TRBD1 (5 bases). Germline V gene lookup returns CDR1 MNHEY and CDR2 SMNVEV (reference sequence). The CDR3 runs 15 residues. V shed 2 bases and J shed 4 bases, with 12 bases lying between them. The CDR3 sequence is CASSLGQGSNQPQHF. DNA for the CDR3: TGTGCCAGCAGTTTAGGCCAGGGTTCGAATCAGCCCCAGCATTTT.

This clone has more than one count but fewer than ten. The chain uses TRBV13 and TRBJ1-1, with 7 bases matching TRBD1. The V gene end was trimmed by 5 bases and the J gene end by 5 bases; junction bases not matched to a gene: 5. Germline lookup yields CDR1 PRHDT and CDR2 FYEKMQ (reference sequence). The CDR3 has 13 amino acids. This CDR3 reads CASSVRGETEAFF. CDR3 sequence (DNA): TGTGCCAGCAGCGTCAGGGGGGAGACTGAAGCTTTCTTT. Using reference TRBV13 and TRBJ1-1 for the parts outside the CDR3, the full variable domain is AAGVIQSPRHLIKEKRETATLKCYPIPRHDTVYWYQQGPGQDPQFLISFYEKMQSDKGSIPDRFSAQQFSDYHSELNMSSLELGDSALYFCASSVRGETEAFFGQGTRLTVV.

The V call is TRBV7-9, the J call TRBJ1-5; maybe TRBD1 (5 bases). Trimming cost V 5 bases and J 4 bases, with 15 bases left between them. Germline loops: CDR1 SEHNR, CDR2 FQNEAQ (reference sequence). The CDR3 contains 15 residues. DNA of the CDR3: TGTGCCAGCAGCCCAGGACACCCAGGGAATCAGCCCCAGCATTTT. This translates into CASSPGHPGNQPQHF.

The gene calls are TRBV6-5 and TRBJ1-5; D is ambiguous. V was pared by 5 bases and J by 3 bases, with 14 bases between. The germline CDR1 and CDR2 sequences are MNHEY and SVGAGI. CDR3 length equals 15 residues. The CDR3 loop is CASSHGVGYNQPQHF. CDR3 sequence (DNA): TGTGCCAGCAGTCACGGGGTTGGCTACAATCAGCCCCAGCATTTT.

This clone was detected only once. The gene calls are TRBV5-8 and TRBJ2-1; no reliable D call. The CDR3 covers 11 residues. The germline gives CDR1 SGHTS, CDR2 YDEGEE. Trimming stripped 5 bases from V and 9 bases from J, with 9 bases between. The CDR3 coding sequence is TGTGCCAGCAGGCTAGATCCTGAGCAGTTCTTC. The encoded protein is CASRLDPEQFF. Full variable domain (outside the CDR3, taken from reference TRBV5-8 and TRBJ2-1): EAGVTQSPTHLIKTRGQQATLRCSPISGHTSVYWYQQALGLGLQFLLWYDEGEERNRGNFPPRFSGRQFPNYSSELNVNALELEDSALYLCASRLDPEQFFGPGTRLTVL.

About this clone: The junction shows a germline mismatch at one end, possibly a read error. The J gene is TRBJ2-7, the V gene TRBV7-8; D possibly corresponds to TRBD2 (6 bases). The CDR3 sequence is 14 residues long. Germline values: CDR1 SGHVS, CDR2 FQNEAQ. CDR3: CASSPLEGSYGQYF. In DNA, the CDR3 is TGTGCCAGCAGCCCCTTGGAGGGGTCCTACGGGCAGTACTTC.

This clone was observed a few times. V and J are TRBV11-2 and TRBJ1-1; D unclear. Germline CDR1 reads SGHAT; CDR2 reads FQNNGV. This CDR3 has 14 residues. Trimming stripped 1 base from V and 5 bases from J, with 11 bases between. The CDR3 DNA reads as TGTGCCAGCAGCTTAGTATTGAGTTCAACTGAAGCTTTCTTT. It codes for CASSLVLSSTEAFF.

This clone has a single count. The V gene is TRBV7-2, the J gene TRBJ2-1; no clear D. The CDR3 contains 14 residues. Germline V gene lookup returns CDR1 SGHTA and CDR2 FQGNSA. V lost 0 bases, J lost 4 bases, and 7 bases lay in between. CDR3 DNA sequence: TGTGCCAGCAGCTTAGCGTCACTTTACAATGAGCAGTTCTTC. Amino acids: CASSLASLYNEQFF. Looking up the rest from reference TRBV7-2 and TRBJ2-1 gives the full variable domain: GAGVSQSPSNKVTEKGKDVELRCDPISGHTALYWYRQSLGQGLEFLIYFQGNSAPDKSGLPSDRFSAERTGGSVSTLTIQRTQQEDSAVYLCASSLASLYNEQFFGPGTRLTVL.

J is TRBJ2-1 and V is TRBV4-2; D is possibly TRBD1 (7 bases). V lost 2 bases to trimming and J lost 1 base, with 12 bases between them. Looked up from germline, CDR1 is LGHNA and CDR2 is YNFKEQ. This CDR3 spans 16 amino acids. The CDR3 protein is CASSQPQGRSYNEQFF. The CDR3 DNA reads TGTGCCAGCAGCCAACCACAGGGGAGGTCCTACAATGAGCAGTTCTTC.